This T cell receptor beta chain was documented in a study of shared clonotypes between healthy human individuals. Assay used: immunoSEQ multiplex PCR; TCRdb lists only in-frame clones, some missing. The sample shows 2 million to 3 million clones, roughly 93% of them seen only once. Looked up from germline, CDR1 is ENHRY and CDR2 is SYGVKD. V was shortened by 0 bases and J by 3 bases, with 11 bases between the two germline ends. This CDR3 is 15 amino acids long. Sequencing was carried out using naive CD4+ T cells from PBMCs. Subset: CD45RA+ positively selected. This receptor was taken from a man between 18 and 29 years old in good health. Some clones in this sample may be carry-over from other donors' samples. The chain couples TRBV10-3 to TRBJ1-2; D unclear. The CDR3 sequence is CAISESLGLDYGYTF. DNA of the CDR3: TGTGCCATCAGTGAGTCCCTAGGGTTAGACTATGGCTACACCTTC.